This T cell receptor (beta chain) was obtained from a study of blood T cell repertoires in COVID-19 (dated by TCRdb to the early 2020s). General notes on the study: Collaborator samples came from the United States, Italy and Spain and covered acute and convalescent phases of COVID-19. The material from the prospective study consisted of cDNA or gDNA derived from T cells, B-cell-depleted T cells, or PBMCs. The dataset comprised deeply sampled blood TCRbeta repertoires from subjects exposed to, actively infected with, or recovered from COVID-19. The repertoires were released in a freely available public database meant as a resource for research on the immune response to SARS-CoV-2. The samples were drawn from the first 160 participants of the ongoing ImmuneRACE study and from 950 to 1,500 subjects provided by 6 global collaborators. The sample metadata nearly always contained a de-identified subject ID, COVID-19 status, age in years and sex. Where available, HLA class I and class II types were taken from metadata supplied by the sample provider and were not determined by assay-based typing. Results and caveats for the whole study, not just this receptor: Clinical and demographic metadata were provided uncurated, with the amount varying by source and participant.

Participants in the prospective study were enrolled through a virtual design, were aged roughly 18 to 100 years, and lived in under 25 United States geographic areas. In the prospective study, cohorts were assigned on the basis of participant-reported clinical history obtained from a screening survey and a study questionnaire. ImmuneRACE Cohort 3 recovered participants were defined by two consecutive negative NP/OP PCR tests, healthcare professional clearance, or symptom resolution. In the prospective study, whole blood, serum and a nasopharyngeal or oropharyngeal swab were collected from each participant by mobile phlebotomists. Participants in the prospective study had the option to provide additional blood draws and questionnaires over an approximately 2-month period. Prospective study blood samples were shipped either frozen or at room temperature before DNA extraction. This clone was counted many times. It has no known antigen specificity. No base qualities exist here, and no much larger clone lies one base off it.

TCRbeta CDR3 regions were amplified from genomic DNA using the immunoSEQ Assay, a bias-controlled multiplex PCR. Per the source publication's procedure: The number of nucleated cells in each sample was estimated from the amplification of reference gene primers within the assay. To quantify the absolute abundance of each unique TCRbeta CDR3 rearrangement, sequence reads were collapsed and filtered. For each sample, productive Simpson clonality was calculated as the square root of Simpson's diversity index across productive rearrangements. Drawn from immuneACCESS, this table holds only the in-frame rearrangements with V and J called that TCRdb kept. Clones are partly lost; checked studies trace under half to an unresolved V gene and leave the rest unexplained. The V and J calls and clone size were taken over from that table, and D and trimming were inferred from the DNA. The sample includes about 180,000 clones, with 75% to 85% observed a single time. The top ten hold approximately 16% of the sample.

V loses 2 bases of germline sequence and J loses 3 bases, and the interval between the two ends is 8 bases. Its CDR3 holds 13 amino acids, cysteine through phenylalanine. Only the CDR3 DNA stays, 39 bases, in frame from base 1. CDR1 and CDR2 (LGHDT, YNNKEL) derive from the germline V gene (reference sequence). The source material was PBMCs or T cells enriched from blood (not recorded which). The TCR was taken from a man in his fifties or sixties who had recovered from COVID-19. This chain joins TRBV3-1 (or the pseudogene TRBV3-2) to TRBJ2-7; a weak D assignment points to TRBD2 (5 bases agree). For the CDR3, the sequence is CASSQLGSYEQYF. The sequenced DNA: TGTGCCAGCAGCCAATTGGGGAGCTACGAGCAGTACTTC.